This record looks at one T cell receptor beta chain sequence and its context. The data were obtained in a study of T cell responses to AZD1222 COVID-19 vaccine. V lost 3 bases and J lost 4, with 7 bases in between. The germline CDR1 and CDR2 sequences are SGHAT and FQDESV (reference sequence). The CDR3 is 13 amino acids. Sequencing was performed with immunoSEQ multiplex PCR; in TCRdb, only in-frame clones are kept and a portion is missing. Among about 110,000 clones listed, more than 85% were seen once. V gene TRBV11-1 combines with J gene TRBJ2-1; D is undetermined. Sample: peripheral blood, taken on day 0 of AZD1222 vaccination. The sequence derives from an adult in good health. CDR3 in amino acids: CASSFARYNEQFF. The CDR3 region has the DNA TGTGCCAGCAGCTTCGCCCGATACAATGAGCAGTTCTTC.